This T cell receptor beta chain originates from a study of OX40 agonist ivuxolimab in advanced cancers. The study's findings and limits: Expanded clones belonging to CD8+ T cells outnumbered, on average, those of CD4+. Dose levels from 0.1 to 3.0 mg/kg saw CD4+ and CD8+ blood T cells expand clonally by week 6.

This CDR3 comprises 20 residues. Germline CDR1 and CDR2: SGHRS and YFSETQ. V was pared by 4 bases and J by 0 bases, with 14 bases of the junction left unmatched. This table comes from immunoSEQ multiplex PCR, and its TCRdb copy is limited to in-frame clones, with some not included. The data contain around 66,000 clones, more than 85% of them singletons. As regards this clone: Its specificity is unknown.

The investigators sampled blood at baseline, at cycle 4 day 1, and at cycle 7 day 1. This specimen was CD4+ or CD8+ T cells sorted from blood, taken in a trial of the OX40 agonist ivuxolimab. This chain connects TRBV5-1 to TRBJ2-6, with 9 bases that match TRBD1. This TCR was recovered from an adult with an advanced solid tumor such as melanoma, head and neck, liver or kidney cancer. CDR3 loop: CASSHVGGQGDPSGANVLTF. For the CDR3, the DNA is TGCGCCAGCAGCCATGTGGGGGGACAGGGAGACCCCTCTGGGGCCAACGTCCTGACTTTC.